The 2 T cell receptor beta chains reported below all come from one sample, sequenced in a study of cytomegalovirus exposure and HLA in healthy donors. Vbeta (60) and Jbeta (13) primers were used in the PCR. Produced via immunoSEQ multiplex PCR; TCRdb's table is partial and in-frame only. In the table there are about 140,000 clones, 76% of which are singletons. Sequencing was performed on PBMCs. These receptors were taken from a man aged 18-30 years in good health and CMV-seronegative.

This rearrangement joins TRBV6-1 to TRBJ1-1; perhaps TRBD1 as D (5 bases). The CDR3 runs 14 residues. CDR1 is MNHNS, CDR2 SASEGT, per germline. Trimming pared 9 bases from V and 2 bases from J, leaving 16 bases between. The CDR3 loop is CASSRVLGNTEAFF. For the CDR3, the DNA is TGTGCCAGTTCCAGGGTCCTGGGAAACACTGAAGCTTTCTTT.

The chain carries TRBV2 and TRBJ2-1, with D possibly being TRBD2 (5 bases). Germline CDR1 reads SNHLY; CDR2 reads FYNNEI. The CDR3 spans 14 residues. V was clipped by 4 bases and J by 4 bases, with 11 bases between them. DNA for the CDR3: TGTGCCAGCAGTGGGCTAGCACGTTACAATGAGCAGTTCTTC. Its protein product is CASSGLARYNEQFF.